Described below is a single T cell receptor beta chain sequence and its context. Sequencing was performed with immunoSEQ multiplex PCR; in TCRdb, only in-frame clones are kept and a portion is missing. Of some 19,000 clones in the sample, about 85% are singletons; the top ten hold about 1.2%. The treatment here: preoperative locoregional IRX-2 cytokine immunotherapy. Patients received preoperative, locoregional IRX-2 cytokine immunotherapy in a phase Ib study. Trimming took off 2 bases at V and 3 bases at J, with 20 bases between the two ends. Germline V gives CDR1 KGHSH, CDR2 LQKENI. The CDR3 runs to 17 residues. The record originates from a study of preoperative IRX-2 immunotherapy in early breast cancer.

The gene calls are TRBV18 and TRBJ2-7; D is uncertain. The sample in question was lymph node tissue, obtained after IRX-2 immunotherapy. The sequence was collected from a human donor with breast cancer. The CDR3 region has the DNA TGTGCCAGCTCACCAAGAGAAGTCAGTGGTCTGAGCTACGAGCAGTACTTC. Amino acids: CASSPREVSGLSYEQYF.